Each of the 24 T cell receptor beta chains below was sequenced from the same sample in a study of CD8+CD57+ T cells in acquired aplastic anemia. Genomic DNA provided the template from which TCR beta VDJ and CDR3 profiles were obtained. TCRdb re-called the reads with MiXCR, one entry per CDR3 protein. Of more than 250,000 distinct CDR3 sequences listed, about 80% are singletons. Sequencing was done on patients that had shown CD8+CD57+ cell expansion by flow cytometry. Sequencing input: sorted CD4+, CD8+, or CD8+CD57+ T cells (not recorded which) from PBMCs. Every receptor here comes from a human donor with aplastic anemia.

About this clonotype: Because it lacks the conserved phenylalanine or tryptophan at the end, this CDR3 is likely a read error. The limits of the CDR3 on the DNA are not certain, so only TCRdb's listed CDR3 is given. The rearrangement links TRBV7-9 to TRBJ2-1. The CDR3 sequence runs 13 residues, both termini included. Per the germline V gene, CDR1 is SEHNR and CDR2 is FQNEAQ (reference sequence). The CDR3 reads CASSFERSQEKYY.

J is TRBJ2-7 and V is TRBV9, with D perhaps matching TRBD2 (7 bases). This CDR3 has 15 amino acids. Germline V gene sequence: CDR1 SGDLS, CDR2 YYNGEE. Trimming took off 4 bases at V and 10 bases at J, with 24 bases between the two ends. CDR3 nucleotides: TGTGCCAGCAGCCTCCGGGGGGCTGGGGCCAACGTCCAGTACGTC. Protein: CASSLRGAGANVQYV.

As DNA, the CDR3 is TGTGCCAGCAGCTTATGGGGGGAAACCAAAAACATTCAGTACTTC. Its protein is CASSLWGETKNIQYF. This rearrangement joins TRBV7-2 to TRBJ2-4, with a weak D call TRBD2 (6 bases). Germline loops: CDR1 SGHTA, CDR2 FQGNSA. CDR3 size: 15 residues. The V end was cut by 2 bases, the J end by 2 bases, with 10 bases between. Combining the CDR3 with reference TRBV7-2 and TRBJ2-4 gives the whole variable domain GAGVSQSPSNKVTEKGKDVELRCDPISGHTALYWYRQSLGQGLEFLIYFQGNSAPDKSGLPSDRFSAERTGGSVSTLTIQRTQQEDSAVYLCASSLWGETKNIQYFGAGTRLSVL.

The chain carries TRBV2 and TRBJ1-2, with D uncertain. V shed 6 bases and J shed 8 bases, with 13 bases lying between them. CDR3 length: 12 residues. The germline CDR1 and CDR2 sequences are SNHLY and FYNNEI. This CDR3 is CASRDRITGYTF. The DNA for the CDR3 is TGTGCCAGCAGAGACCGTATTACCGGCTACACCTTC.

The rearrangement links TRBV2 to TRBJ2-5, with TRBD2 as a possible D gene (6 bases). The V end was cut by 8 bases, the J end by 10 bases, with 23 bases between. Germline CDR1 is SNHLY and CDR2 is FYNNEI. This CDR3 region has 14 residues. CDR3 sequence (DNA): TGTGCCAGCGGGAACGGGAGCAAGGAAAAGCACCAGTACTTC. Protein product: CASGNGSKEKHQYF.

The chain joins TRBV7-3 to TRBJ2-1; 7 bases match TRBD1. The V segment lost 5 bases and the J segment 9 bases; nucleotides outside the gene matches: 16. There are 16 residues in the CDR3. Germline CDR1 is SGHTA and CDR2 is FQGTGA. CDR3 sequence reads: CASSPQGTWGETEQFF. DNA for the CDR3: TGTGCCAGCAGCCCACAGGGGACCTGGGGAGAGACTGAGCAGTTCTTC.

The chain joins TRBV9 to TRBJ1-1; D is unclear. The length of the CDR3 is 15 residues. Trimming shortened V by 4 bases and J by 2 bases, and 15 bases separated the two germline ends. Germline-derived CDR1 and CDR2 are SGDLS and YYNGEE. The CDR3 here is CASSSDIACNTEAFF. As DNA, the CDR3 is TGTGCCAGCAGCTCAGACATCGCATGCAACACTGAAGCTTTCTTT. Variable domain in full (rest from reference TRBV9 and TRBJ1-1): DSGVTQTPKHLITATGQRVTLRCSPRSGDLSVYWYQQSLDQGLQFLIQYYNGEERAKGNILERFSAQQFPDLHSELNLSSLELGDSALYFCASSSDIACNTEAFFGQGTRLTVV.

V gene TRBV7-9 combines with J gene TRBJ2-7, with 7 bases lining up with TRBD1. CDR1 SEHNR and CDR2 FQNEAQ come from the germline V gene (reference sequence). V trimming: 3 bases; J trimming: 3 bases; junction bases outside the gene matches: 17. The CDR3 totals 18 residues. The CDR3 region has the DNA TGTGCCAGCAGCTTGCATCCAGACGGGACAGCACTTTGCTACGAGCAGTACGTC. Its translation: CASSLHPDGTALCYEQYV.

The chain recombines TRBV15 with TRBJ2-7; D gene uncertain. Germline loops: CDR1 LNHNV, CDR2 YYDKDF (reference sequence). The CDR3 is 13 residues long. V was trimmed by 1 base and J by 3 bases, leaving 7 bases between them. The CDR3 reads CATSRGRLYEQYF. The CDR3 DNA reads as TGTGCCACCAGCAGAGGACGTCTCTACGAGCAGTACTTC.

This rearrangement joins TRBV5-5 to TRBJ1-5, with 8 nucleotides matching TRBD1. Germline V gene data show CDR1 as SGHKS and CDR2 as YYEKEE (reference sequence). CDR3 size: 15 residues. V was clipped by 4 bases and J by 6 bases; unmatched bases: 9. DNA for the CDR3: TGTGCCAGCAGCCCCCGGACAGGGAAGACTCAGCCCCAGCATTTT. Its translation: CASSPRTGKTQPQHF.

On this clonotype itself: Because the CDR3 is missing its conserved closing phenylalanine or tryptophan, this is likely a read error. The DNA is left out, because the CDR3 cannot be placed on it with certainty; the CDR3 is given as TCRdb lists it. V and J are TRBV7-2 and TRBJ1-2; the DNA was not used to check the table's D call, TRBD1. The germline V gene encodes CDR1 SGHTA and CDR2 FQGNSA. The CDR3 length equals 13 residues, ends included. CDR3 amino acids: CASSLGGGGYEQY.

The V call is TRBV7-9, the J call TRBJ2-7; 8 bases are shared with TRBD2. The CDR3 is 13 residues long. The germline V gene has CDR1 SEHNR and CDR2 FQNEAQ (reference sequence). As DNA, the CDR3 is TGTGCCAGCAGCCGGTTGGGTAGCGGGAAGGGGGACGTC. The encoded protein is CASSRLGSGKGDV.

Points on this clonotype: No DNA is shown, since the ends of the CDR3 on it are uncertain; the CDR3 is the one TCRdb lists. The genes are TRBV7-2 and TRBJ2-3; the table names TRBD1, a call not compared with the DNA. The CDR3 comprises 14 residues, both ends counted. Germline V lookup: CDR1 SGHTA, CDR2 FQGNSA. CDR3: CASSSGRDTQYFGF.

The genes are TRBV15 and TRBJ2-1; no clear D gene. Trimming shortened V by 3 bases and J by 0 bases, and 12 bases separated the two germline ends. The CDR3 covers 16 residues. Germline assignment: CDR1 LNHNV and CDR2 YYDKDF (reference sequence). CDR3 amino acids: CATSRSASSSYNEQFF. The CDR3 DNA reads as TGTGCCACCAGCAGGTCTGCGTCAAGCTCCTACAATGAGCAGTTCTTC.

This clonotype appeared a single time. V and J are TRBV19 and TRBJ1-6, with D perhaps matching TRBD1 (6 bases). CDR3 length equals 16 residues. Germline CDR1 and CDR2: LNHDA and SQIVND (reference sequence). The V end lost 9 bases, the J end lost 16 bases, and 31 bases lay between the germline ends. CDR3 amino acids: CASSMGGGAYNAPLHF. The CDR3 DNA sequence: TGTGCCAGCAGCATGGGGGGGGGCGCCTATAATGCGCCGCTCCACTTT.

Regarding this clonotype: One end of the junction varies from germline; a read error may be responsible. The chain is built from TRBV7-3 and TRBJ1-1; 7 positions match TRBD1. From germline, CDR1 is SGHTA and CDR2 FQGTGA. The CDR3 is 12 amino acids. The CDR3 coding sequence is TGTGCCACCAGCAGACAGGGAGGTGAAGCTTTCTTT. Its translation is CATSRQGGEAFF.

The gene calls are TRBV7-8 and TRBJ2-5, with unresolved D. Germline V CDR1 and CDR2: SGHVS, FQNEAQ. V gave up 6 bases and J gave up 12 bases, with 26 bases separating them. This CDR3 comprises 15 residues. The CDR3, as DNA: TGTGCCAGCAGTTCTAGTGTGACTTGGAGAGATGAAGAGTACTTC. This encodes CASSSSVTWRDEEYF.

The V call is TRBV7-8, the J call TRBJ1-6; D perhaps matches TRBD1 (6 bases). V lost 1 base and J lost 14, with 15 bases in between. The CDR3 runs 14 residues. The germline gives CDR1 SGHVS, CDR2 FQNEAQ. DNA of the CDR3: TGTGCCAGCAGCTTAGACCCAGGGGAAAGGGCCCTCCACTTT. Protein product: CASSLDPGERALHF.

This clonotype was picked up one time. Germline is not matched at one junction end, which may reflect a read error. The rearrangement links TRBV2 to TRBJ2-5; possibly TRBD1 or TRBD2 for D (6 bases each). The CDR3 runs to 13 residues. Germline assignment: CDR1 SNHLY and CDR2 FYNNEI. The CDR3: CASSDRGQETQYF. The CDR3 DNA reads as TGTGCCAGCAGTGACCGGGGGCAAGAGACCCAGTACTTT.

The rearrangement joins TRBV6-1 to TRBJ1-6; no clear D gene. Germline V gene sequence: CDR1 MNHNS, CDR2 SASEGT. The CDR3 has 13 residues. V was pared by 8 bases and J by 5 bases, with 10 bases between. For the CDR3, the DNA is TGTGCCAGCTCTTGGACGAATAATTCACCCCTCCACTTT. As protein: CASSWTNNSPLHF.

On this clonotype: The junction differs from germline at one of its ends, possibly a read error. CDR3 in DNA: TGTGCCAGCAGCTTAAACGGGGTAGTCGGCTATGGCTACACCTTC. It encodes CASSLNGVVGYGYTF. The chain recombines TRBV5-1 with TRBJ1-2; D remains ambiguous. Germline V lookup: CDR1 SGHRS, CDR2 YFSETQ. The CDR3 is made up of 15 amino acids.

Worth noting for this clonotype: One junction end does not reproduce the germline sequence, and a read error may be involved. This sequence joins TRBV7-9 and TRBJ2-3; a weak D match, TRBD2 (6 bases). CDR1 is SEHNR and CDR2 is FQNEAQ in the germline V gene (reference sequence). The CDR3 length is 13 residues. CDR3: CASRDGGTGTHDF. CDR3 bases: TGTGCCAGCAGGGACGGGGGAACAGGTACGCACGATTTT.

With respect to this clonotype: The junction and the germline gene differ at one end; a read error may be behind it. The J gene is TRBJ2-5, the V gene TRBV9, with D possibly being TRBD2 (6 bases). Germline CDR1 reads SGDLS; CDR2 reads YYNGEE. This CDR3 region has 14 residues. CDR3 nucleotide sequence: TGTGCCACCAGCGGAGGGTCAGAGACGCAGTATTTTTACTTC. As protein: CATSGGSETQYFYF.

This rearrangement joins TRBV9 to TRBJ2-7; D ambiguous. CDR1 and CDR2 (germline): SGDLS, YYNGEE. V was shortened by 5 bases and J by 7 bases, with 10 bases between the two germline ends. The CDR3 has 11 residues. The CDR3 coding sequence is TGTGCCAGCAGTCTTGGGCGGGAGCAGTACTTC. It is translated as CASSLGREQYF.